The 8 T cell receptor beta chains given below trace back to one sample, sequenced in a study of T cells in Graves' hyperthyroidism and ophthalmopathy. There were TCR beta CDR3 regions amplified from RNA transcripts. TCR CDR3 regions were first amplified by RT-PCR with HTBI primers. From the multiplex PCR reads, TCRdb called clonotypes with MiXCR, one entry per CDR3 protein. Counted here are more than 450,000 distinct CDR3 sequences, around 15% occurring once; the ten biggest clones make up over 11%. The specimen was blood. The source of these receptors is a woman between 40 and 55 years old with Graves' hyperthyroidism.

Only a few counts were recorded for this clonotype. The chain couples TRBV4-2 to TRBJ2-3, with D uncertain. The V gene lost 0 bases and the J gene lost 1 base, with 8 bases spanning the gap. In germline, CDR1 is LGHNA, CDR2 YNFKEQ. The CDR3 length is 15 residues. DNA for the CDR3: TGTGCCAGCAGCCAAGATCTAGTGCGCACAGATACGCAGTATTTT. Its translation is CASSQDLVRTDTQYF.

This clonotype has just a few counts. Here the CDR3 reads CASSPGQVMVELFF. The DNA for the CDR3 is TGTGCCAGCTCGCCGGGACAGGTGATGGTGGAGCTGTTTTTT. The rearrangement links TRBV19 to TRBJ2-2, with TRBD1 matching over 8 bases. CDR3 length: 14 amino acids. Germline V gene data show CDR1 as LNHDA and CDR2 as SQIVND (reference sequence). J lost 10 bases, V lost 9 bases, and 13 bases had no gene match.

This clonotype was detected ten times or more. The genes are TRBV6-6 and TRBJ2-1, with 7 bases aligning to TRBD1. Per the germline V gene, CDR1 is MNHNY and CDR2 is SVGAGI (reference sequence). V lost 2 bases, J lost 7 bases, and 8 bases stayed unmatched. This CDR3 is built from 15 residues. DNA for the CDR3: TGTGCCAGCAGTTACCAAGGGACAGTTCGAAATGAGCAGTTCTTC. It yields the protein CASSYQGTVRNEQFF.

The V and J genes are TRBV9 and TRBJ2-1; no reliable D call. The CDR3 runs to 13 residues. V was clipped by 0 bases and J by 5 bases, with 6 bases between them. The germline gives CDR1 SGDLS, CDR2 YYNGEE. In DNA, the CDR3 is TGTGCCAGCAGCGTAGGTCGAAACAATGAGCAGTTCTTC. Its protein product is CASSVGRNNEQFF. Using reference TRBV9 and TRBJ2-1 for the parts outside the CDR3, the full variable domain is DSGVTQTPKHLITATGQRVTLRCSPRSGDLSVYWYQQSLDQGLQFLIQYYNGEERAKGNILERFSAQQFPDLHSELNLSSLELGDSALYFCASSVGRNNEQFFGPGTRLTVL.

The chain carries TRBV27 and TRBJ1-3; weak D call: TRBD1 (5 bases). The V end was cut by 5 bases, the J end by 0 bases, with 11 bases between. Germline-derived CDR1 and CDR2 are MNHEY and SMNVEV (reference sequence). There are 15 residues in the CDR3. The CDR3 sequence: CASSPGVLSGNTIYF. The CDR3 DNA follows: TGTGCCAGCAGTCCGGGGGTCCTCTCTGGAAACACCATATATTTT.

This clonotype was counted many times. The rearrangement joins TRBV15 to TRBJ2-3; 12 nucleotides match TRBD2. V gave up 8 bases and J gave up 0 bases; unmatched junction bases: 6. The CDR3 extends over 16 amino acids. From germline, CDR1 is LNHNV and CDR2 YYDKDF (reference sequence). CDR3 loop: CATGGLAGFSTDTQYF. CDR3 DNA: TGTGCCACCGGTGGACTAGCGGGGTTTAGCACAGATACGCAGTATTTT.

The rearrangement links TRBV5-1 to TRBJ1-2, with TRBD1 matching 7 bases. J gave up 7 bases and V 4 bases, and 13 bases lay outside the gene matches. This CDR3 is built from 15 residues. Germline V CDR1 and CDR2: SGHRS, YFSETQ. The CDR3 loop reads CASSQNTGTAGGYTF. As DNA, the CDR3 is TGCGCCAGCAGCCAAAATACCGGGACAGCGGGTGGCTACACCTTC.

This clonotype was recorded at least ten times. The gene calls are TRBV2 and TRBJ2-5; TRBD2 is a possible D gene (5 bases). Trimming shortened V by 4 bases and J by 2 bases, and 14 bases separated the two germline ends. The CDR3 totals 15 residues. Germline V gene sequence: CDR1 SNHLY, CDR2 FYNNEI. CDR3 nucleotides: TGTGCCAGCAGTGTTAGGAGGACGGAACAAGAGACCCAGTACTTC. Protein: CASSVRRTEQETQYF. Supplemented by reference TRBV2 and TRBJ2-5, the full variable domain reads EPEVTQTPSHQVTQMGQEVILRCVPISNHLYFYWYRQILGQKVEFLVSFYNNEISEKSEIFDDQFSVERPDGSNFTLKIRSTKLEDSAMYFCASSVRRTEQETQYFGPGTRLLVL.